This TCR beta chain came from a study of cytomegalovirus exposure and HLA in healthy donors. TCRdb keeps only in-frame clones here, not all; method: immunoSEQ multiplex PCR. Of under 100,000 clones in the sample, approximately 96% were seen once. There are 15 residues in the CDR3. V lost 8 bases, J lost 0 bases, and 16 bases lay in between. In germline, CDR1 is WSHSY, CDR2 SAAADI. V and J are TRBV10-2 and TRBJ1-1, with unresolved D. This clonotype was sampled from a woman between 18 and 30 years old in good health and CMV-seronegative. The sequenced material came from PBMCs. The CDR3 DNA sequence: TGCGCCAGCGTTTCCAGGATGTTCATGAACACTGAAGCTTTCTTT. It specifies CASVSRMFMNTEAFF.